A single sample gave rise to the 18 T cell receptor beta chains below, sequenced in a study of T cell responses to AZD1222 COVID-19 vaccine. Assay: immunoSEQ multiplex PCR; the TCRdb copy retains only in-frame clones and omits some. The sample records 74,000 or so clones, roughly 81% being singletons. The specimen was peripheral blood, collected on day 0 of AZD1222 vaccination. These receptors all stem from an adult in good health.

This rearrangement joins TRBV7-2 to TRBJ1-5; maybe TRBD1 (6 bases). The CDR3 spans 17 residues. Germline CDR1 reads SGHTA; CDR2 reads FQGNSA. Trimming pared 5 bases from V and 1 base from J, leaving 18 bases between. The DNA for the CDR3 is TGTGCCAGCAGCGCTCGTTGGGGGCAGGGAAGCAATCAGCCCCAGCATTTT. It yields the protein CASSARWGQGSNQPQHF.

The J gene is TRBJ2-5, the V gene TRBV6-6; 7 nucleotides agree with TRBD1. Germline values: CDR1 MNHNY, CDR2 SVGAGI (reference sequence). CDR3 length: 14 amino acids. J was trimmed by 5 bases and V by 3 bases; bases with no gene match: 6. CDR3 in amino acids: CASSYYRGVETQYF. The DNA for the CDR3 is TGTGCCAGCAGTTATTACAGGGGTGTGGAGACCCAGTACTTC.

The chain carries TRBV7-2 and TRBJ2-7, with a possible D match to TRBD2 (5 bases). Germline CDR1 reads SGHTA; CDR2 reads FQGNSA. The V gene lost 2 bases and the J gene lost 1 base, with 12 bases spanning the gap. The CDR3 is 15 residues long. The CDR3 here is CASSLLGVGSYEQYF. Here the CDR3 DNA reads TGTGCCAGCAGCTTACTCGGGGTGGGGTCCTACGAGCAGTACTTC.

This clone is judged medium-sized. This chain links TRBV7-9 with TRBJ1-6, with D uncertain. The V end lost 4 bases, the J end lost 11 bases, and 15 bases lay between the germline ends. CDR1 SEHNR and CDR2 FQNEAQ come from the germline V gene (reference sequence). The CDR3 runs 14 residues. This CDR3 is CASSSSGTEPPLHF. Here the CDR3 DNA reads TGTGCCAGCAGCTCGTCAGGTACCGAGCCACCCCTCCACTTT.

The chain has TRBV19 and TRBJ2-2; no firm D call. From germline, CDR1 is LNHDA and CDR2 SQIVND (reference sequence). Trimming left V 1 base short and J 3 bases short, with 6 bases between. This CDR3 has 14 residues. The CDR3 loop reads CASSIAHDTGELFF. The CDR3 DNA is TGTGCCAGTAGTATAGCACACGACACCGGGGAGCTGTTTTTT.

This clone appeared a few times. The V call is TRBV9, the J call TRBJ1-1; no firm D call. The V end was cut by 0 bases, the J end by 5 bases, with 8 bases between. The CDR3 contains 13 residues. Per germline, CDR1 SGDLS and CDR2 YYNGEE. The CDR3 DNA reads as TGTGCCAGCAGCGTAGCAGAGGATACTGAAGCTTTCTTT. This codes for CASSVAEDTEAFF.

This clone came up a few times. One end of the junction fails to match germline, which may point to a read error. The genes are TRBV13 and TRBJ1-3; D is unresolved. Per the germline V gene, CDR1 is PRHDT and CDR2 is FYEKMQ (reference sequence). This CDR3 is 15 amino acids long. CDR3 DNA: TGTGCCAGCAGCCTAGGTGTCAGCACTGGAAACACCATATATTTT. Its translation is CASSLGVSTGNTIYF.

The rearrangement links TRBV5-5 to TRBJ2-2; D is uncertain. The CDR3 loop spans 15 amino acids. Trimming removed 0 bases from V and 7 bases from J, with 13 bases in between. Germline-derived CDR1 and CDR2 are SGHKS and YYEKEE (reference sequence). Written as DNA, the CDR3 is TGTGCCAGCAGCTTGGTGAACAGTAACGGCGGGGAGCTGTTTTTT. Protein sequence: CASSLVNSNGGELFF.

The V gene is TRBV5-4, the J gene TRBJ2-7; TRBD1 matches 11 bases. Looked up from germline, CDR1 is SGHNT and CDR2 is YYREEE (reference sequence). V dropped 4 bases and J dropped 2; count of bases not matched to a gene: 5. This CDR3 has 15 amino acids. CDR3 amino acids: CASSAPGQGAYEQYF. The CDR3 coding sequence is TGTGCCAGCAGCGCACCGGGACAGGGGGCCTACGAGCAGTACTTC.

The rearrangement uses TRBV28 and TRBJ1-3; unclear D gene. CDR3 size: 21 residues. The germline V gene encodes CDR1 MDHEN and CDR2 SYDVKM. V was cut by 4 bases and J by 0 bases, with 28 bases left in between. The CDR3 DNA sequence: TGTGCCAGCAGTTGGCCGGCCTCCTGGTCGGTCAAACACCGCTCTGGAAACACCATATATTTT. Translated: CASSWPASWSVKHRSGNTIYF.

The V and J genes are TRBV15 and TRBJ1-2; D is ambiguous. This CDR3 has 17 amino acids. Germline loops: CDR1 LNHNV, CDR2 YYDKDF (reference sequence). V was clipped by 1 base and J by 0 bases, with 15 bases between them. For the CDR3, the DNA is TGTGCCACCAGCAGAGGGGTAGGGCCTCCTTCTAACTATGGCTACACCTTC. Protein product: CATSRGVGPPSNYGYTF.

The CDR3 bases are TGTGCCAGCAGCCAGAGGGGGGTGAACACTGAAGCTTTCTTT. Its protein is CASSQRGVNTEAFF. The chain carries TRBV27 and TRBJ1-1; a possible D gene is TRBD1 (6 bases). Germline V gives CDR1 MNHEY, CDR2 SMNVEV (reference sequence). The CDR3 extends over 14 amino acids. V was shortened by 6 bases and J by 0 bases, with 11 bases between the two germline ends.

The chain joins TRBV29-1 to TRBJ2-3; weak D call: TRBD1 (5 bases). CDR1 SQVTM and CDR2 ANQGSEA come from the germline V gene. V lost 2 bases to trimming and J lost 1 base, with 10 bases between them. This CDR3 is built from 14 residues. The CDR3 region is CSVELARGTDTQYF. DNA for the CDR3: TGCAGCGTTGAATTGGCCAGGGGCACAGATACGCAGTATTTT.

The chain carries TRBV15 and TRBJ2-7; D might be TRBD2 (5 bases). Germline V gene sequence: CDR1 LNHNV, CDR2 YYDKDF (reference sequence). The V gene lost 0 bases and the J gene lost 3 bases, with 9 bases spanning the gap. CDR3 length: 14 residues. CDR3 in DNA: TGTGCCACCAGCAGAGATTTACGGGGCTACGAGCAGTACTTC. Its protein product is CATSRDLRGYEQYF.

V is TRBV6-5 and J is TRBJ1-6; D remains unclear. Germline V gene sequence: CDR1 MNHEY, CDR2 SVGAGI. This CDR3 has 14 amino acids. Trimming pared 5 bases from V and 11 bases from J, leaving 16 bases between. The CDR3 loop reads CASSTAREAAPLHF. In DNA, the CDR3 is TGTGCCAGCAGTACCGCTCGGGAAGCGGCACCCCTCCACTTT.

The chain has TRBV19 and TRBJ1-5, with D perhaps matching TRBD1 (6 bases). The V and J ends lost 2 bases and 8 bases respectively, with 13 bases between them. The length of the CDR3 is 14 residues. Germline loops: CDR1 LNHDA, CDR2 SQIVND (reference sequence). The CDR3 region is CASSIQDSPKPQHF. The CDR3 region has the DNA TGTGCCAGTAGTATACAGGACAGCCCTAAGCCCCAGCATTTT.

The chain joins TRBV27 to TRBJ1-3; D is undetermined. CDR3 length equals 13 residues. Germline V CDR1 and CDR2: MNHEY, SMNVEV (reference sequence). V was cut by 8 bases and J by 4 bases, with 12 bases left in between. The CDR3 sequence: CASSSVVGNTIYF. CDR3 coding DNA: TGTGCCAGCTCTTCGGTGGTAGGAAACACCATATATTTT.

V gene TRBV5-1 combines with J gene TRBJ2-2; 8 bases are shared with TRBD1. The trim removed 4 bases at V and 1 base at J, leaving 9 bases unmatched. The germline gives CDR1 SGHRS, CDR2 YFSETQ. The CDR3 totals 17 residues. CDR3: CASSNIWTGKNTGELFF. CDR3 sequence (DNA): TGCGCCAGCAGCAACATTTGGACAGGGAAGAACACCGGGGAGCTGTTTTTT.